This TCR beta chain was identified in a study of T cells in women clearing cervical HPV infection. Study-level points and caveats: Associations may precede or follow infection; HPV-specific or memory T cells were not isolated.

V shed 6 bases and J 3 bases; nucleotides not matched to a gene: 5. This CDR3 region has 14 residues. Germline CDR1 reads SNHLY; CDR2 reads FYNNEI. Sequencing used immunoSEQ multiplex PCR; TCRdb keeps in-frame clones, though not all of them. Recorded for this sample: about 39,000 clones. On this clone: The antigen is not known. The read halts 3 residues ahead of the CDR3 end, with the missing end drawn from the germline J gene.

Source material: blood buffy coat. The chain has TRBV2 and TRBJ2-4; 7 bases are shared with TRBD1. The sequence was obtained from a woman aged 18 to 75 with a cervical HPV16 infection that either progressed to CIN3+ or cleared (not recorded which). The covered CDR3 bases are TGTGCCAGCAGCGAGACAGGGTTCAAAAACATT. Amino acid sequence: CASSETGFKNI. The entire CDR3 is CASSETGFKNIQYF.